The 21 T cell receptor beta chains presented below share a single source sample, sequenced in a study of OX40 agonist ivuxolimab in advanced cancers. Only in-frame clones appear in the TCRdb table, and some are missing; sequencing was by immunoSEQ multiplex PCR. The data show 45,000 or so clones, 80% to 90% seen once. The sample was CD4+ or CD8+ T cells sorted from blood, taken in a trial of the OX40 agonist ivuxolimab. These receptors were collected from an adult with an advanced solid tumor such as melanoma, head and neck, liver or kidney cancer.

The rearrangement uses TRBV27 and TRBJ2-2; unclear D gene. Trimming shortened V by 8 bases and J by 6 bases, and 16 bases separated the two germline ends. The CDR3 is made up of 14 amino acids. Per the germline V gene, CDR1 is MNHEY and CDR2 is SMNVEV (reference sequence). This CDR3 is CASGIPSIAGELFF. The CDR3 bases are TGTGCCAGCGGAATTCCTAGTATCGCCGGGGAGCTGTTTTTT.

V is TRBV7-9 and J is TRBJ2-7; maybe TRBD2 (7 bases). CDR3 length: 16 residues. Trimming cost V 4 bases and J 2 bases, with 18 bases left between them. The germline gives CDR1 SEHNR, CDR2 FQNEAQ (reference sequence). The CDR3 spells CASSYPKQGTTYEQYF. The CDR3 DNA reads as TGTGCCAGCAGCTACCCCAAGCAGGGGACTACCTACGAGCAGTACTTC. The whole variable domain, filled in from reference TRBV7-9 and TRBJ2-7, reads DTGVSQNPRHKITKRGQNVTFRCDPISEHNRLYWYRQTLGQGPEFLTYFQNEAQLEKSRLLSDRFSAERPKGSFSTLEIQRTEQGDSAMYLCASSYPKQGTTYEQYFGPGTRLTVT.

The V and J genes are TRBV18 and TRBJ2-7; D may be TRBD2 (6 bases). The CDR3 runs to 16 residues. Germline assignment: CDR1 KGHSH and CDR2 LQKENI. V lost 2 bases and J 3 bases, leaving 17 bases between the germline ends. DNA of the CDR3: TGTGCCAGCTCACCAGGGTTGGGTCTAGCGAGCTACGAGCAGTACTTC. This sequence encodes CASSPGLGLASYEQYF.

This clone occurred once. This chain joins TRBV27 and TRBJ2-7; D perhaps matches TRBD1 (6 bases). This CDR3 spans 15 amino acids. The germline V gene has CDR1 MNHEY and CDR2 SMNVEV (reference sequence). The V gene lost 5 bases and the J gene lost 6 bases, with 20 bases spanning the gap. The CDR3 nucleotides are TGTGCCAGCAGTCCAGAGACAGGACCGTCCCGCGAGCAGTACTTC. Translated, it gives CASSPETGPSREQYF.

About this clone: The same CDR3 also results from other DNA sequences found in this sample. The chain uses TRBV6-5 and TRBJ1-2; a possible D gene is TRBD1 (6 bases). The V and J ends lost 0 bases and 4 bases respectively, with 6 bases between them. CDR1 and CDR2 from the germline V gene are MNHEY and SVGAGI. This CDR3 comprises 13 residues. The CDR3: CASSYSTGYGYTF. The CDR3 coding sequence is TGTGCCAGCAGTTACTCGACAGGCTATGGCTACACCTTC.

The chain couples TRBV19 to TRBJ2-1; D not certain. Germline V lookup: CDR1 LNHDA, CDR2 SQIVND (reference sequence). The length of the CDR3 is 15 residues. Trimming left V 3 bases short and J 2 bases short, with 11 bases between. The CDR3 region has the DNA TGTGCCAGTAGTATTAACTTGAATACCTACAATGAGCAGTTCTTC. This encodes CASSINLNTYNEQFF.

This clone was picked up one time. J is TRBJ1-5 and V is TRBV12-5; 9 bases fit TRBD1. The CDR3 has 15 amino acids. The V gene end was trimmed by 5 bases and the J gene end by 7 bases; junction bases not matched to a gene: 9. Germline CDR1 and CDR2: LGHNT and FRNRAP. CDR3 protein: CASGPRDRGNQPQHF. The CDR3 bases are TGTGCTAGTGGTCCCCGTGACAGGGGGAACCAGCCCCAGCATTTT. The full variable domain, with the rest looked up from reference TRBV12-5 and TRBJ1-5, is DARVTQTPRHKVTEMGQEVTMRCQPILGHNTVFWYRQTMMQGLELLAYFRNRAPLDDSGMPKDRFSAEMPDATLATLKIQPSEPRDSAVYFCASGPRDRGNQPQHFGDGTRLSIL.

V gene TRBV1 combines with J gene TRBJ2-7; TRBD2 was called by the table and not checked on the DNA. TRBV1 counts as a pseudogene. This CDR3 comprises 18 residues. The CDR3 bases are TGCACCAGCAGCCAAGACGCGCGGACTAGCGGGAGAACCTACGAGCAGTACTTC. Translated: CTSSQDARTSGRTYEQYF.

The chain couples TRBV11-2 to TRBJ2-5; D gene unclear. The germline V gene encodes CDR1 SGHAT and CDR2 FQNNGV. The V gene lost 1 base and the J gene lost 1 base, with 10 bases spanning the gap. The CDR3 has 15 amino acids. The CDR3, as DNA: TGTGCCAGCAGCTTAGGGCAGAGAGTCCAAGAGACCCAGTACTTC. Translation gives CASSLGQRVQETQYF.

The V call is TRBV7-9, the J call TRBJ2-6; D may be TRBD1 or TRBD2 (5 bases each). V lost 8 bases, J lost 4 bases, and 12 bases lay in between. Per germline, CDR1 SEHNR and CDR2 FQNEAQ (reference sequence). This CDR3 is built from 14 residues. CDR3 sequence: CASSGAQGANVLTF. The CDR3 nucleotides are TGTGCCAGCTCCGGGGCGCAGGGGGCCAACGTCCTGACTTTC.

This sequence joins TRBV6-5 and TRBJ2-7; TRBD2 might be the D (5 bases). Germline V gene sequence: CDR1 MNHEY, CDR2 SVGAGI. The CDR3 contains 14 residues. Trimming removed 4 bases at V and 3 bases at J, with 13 bases between. The CDR3 loop is CASSSPKEDYEQYF. CDR3 nucleotides: TGTGCCAGCAGTTCCCCAAAGGAGGACTACGAGCAGTACTTC.

This chain connects TRBV11-2 to TRBJ1-2; D is undetermined. The V gene's germline CDR1 is SGHAT and CDR2 FQNNGV. The CDR3 loop spans 13 amino acids. The V gene lost 1 base and the J gene lost 6 bases, with 9 bases spanning the gap. CDR3 nucleotide sequence: TGTGCCAGCAGCTTAGTCAGAGAGAATGGCTACACCTTC. Translating it yields CASSLVRENGYTF.

This chain uses TRBV10-3 with TRBJ2-7; 9 positions match TRBD1. The CDR3 covers 16 residues. J was trimmed by 2 bases and V by 3 bases; bases with no gene match: 8. Germline V CDR1 and CDR2: ENHRY, SYGVKD. The DNA of the CDR3 is TGTGCCATCAGTGATGGGCCCGGGACAGGGACCTACGAGCAGTACTTC. Protein: CAISDGPGTGTYEQYF.

The chain has TRBV18 and TRBJ2-3; 8 positions match TRBD1. CDR1 is KGHSH and CDR2 is LQKENI in the germline V gene. The CDR3 totals 14 residues. V shed 5 bases, J shed 5 bases, and the junction held 6 bases outside the gene matches. The CDR3 spells CASSSGQGGDTQYF. The DNA for the CDR3 is TGTGCCAGCTCATCCGGACAGGGTGGAGATACGCAGTATTTT.

V is TRBV2 and J is TRBJ2-3; D is unclear. The CDR3 is made up of 12 amino acids. CDR1 and CDR2 (germline): SNHLY, FYNNEI. The CDR3 DNA sequence: TGTGCTTTAAACGCCCTCACAGATACGCAGTATTTT. It translates to CALNALTDTQYF.

The chain joins TRBV30 to TRBJ2-2, with TRBD2 matching over 14 bases. The CDR3 contains 17 residues. The germline CDR1 and CDR2 sequences are GTSNPN and SVGIG (reference sequence). The J segment lost 7 bases and the V segment lost 3 bases, leaving 10 bases of the junction unmatched. The CDR3 DNA reads as TGTGCCTGGAGAAAGCGGGGACTAGCGGGGGTGAGCGGGGAGCTGTTTTTT. Translating it yields CAWRKRGLAGVSGELFF.

This clone has just one count. J is TRBJ2-7 and V is TRBV7-9; TRBD1 aligns across 10 bases. Trimming removed 1 base from V and 6 bases from J; junction bases left unmatched: 12. Germline CDR1 is SEHNR and CDR2 is FQNEAQ (reference sequence). The CDR3 runs 17 residues. The CDR3 is CASSLELRQGAVSEQYF. CDR3 nucleotide sequence: TGTGCCAGCAGCTTAGAGCTTCGACAGGGGGCGGTCAGCGAGCAGTACTTC.

The CDR3 DNA reads as TGTGCCAGCAGTTTAATCTTAATTCGGACAGGGCCGGACGGCTACACCTTC. Translating gives CASSLILIRTGPDGYTF. This chain joins TRBV28 and TRBJ1-2; 8 bases line up with TRBD1. Germline V gene data show CDR1 as MDHEN and CDR2 as SYDVKM. V shed 2 bases, J shed 8 bases, and the junction held 16 bases outside the gene matches. This CDR3 region has 17 residues.

The rearrangement joins TRBV7-9 to TRBJ1-2; D ambiguous. V was trimmed by 6 bases and J by 4 bases, leaving 21 bases between them. The CDR3 has 16 amino acids. The germline gives CDR1 SEHNR, CDR2 FQNEAQ (reference sequence). DNA of the CDR3: TGTGCCAGCAGAGGAGTCGACCGAATGATGGGCTATGGCTACACCTTC. Translating it yields CASRGVDRMMGYGYTF.

This chain uses TRBV6-5 with TRBJ2-3; no clear D. V shed 2 bases and J shed 3 bases, with 12 bases lying between them. This CDR3 region has 15 residues. The V gene's germline CDR1 is MNHEY and CDR2 SVGAGI. The CDR3 bases are TGTGCCAGCAGTTACATTTCCGGTAGGACAGATACGCAGTATTTT. Amino acids: CASSYISGRTDTQYF.

The chain combines TRBV19 with TRBJ1-1; 10 bases match TRBD1. Germline V lookup: CDR1 LNHDA, CDR2 SQIVND (reference sequence). The CDR3 totals 15 residues. Trimming took 4 bases from V and 4 from J; bases not matched to a gene: 6. CDR3 residues: CASSRDRGSGTEAFF. The CDR3 coding sequence is TGTGCCAGTAGTAGGGACAGGGGTAGTGGCACTGAAGCTTTCTTT.